This TCR beta chain was retrieved from a study of T cells after posttransplantation cyclophosphamide. The CDR3 extends over 21 amino acids. Germline V gives CDR1 MDHEN, CDR2 SYDVKM. The assay was immunoSEQ multiplex PCR, and TCRdb's table has in-frame clones only and misses some. Listed for the sample are approximately 27,000 clones, none seen a single time. The origin of this receptor is a middle-aged man in good health, CMV-negative, and a related stem cell transplant donor. V and J are TRBV28 and TRBJ2-5; tentative D call: TRBD2 (6 bases). Gene TRBJ2-7 matches the end of the DNA better, so the J call may be wrong. The sample consisted of PBMCs. This chain's CDR3 is CASPPDQRRGGVAALRSEQYF. DNA for the CDR3: TGTGCCAGCCCCCCCGACCAAAGGAGGGGAGGAGTGGCCGCCCTTAGATCCGAGCAGTACTTC.